This TCR beta chain came from a study of T-cell reconstitution after alpha-beta-depleted transplantation in children. Unique molecular identifiers were incorporated when the TCRbeta library was constructed. TCRdb redid the calling of the PCR reads with MiXCR, one entry per CDR3 protein. The top ten clones hold 28% of a sample with just over 950,000 distinct CDR3 sequences, 25% to 35% of them seen once. This CDR3 region has 15 residues. With V trimmed by 3 bases and J by 7 bases, 8 bases remained unmatched. This chain uses TRBV12-3 or TRBV12-4 with TRBJ2-2; the match to TRBD1 covers 7 bases. This TCR was recovered from a boy under two years old who had a stem cell transplant for SCID, so the T cells may come from the graft donor. Sequencing was performed on PBMCs, mostly from graft donor cells, taken 360 days after TCRalphabeta/CD19-depleted stem cell transplant. The CDR3 nucleotides read TGTGCCAGCAGTTTGATACAGGGGAACGGCGGGGAGCTGTTTTTT. This sequence encodes CASSLIQGNGGELFF.